This T cell receptor (beta chain) was obtained from a study of PD-1 blockade in classical Hodgkin lymphoma. Noted time point: newly diagnosed, previously untreated cHL patient sample. It was by magnetic negative selection that CD4+ T cells were purified from thawed PBMCs. PBMCs from untreated, newly diagnosed classical Hodgkin lymphoma were comparison samples. The table came from immunoSEQ multiplex PCR; TCRdb's copy has only in-frame clones and leaves some out. The table shows under 20,000 clones, with about 80% occurring only once. The specimen sequenced was CD4+ T cells from blood. This clonotype originated in a human donor with classical Hodgkin lymphoma.

The CDR3 here is CASSLDSGANVLTF. The DNA for the CDR3 is TGTGCCAGCAGCTTAGATTCGGGGGCCAACGTCCTGACTTTC. The chain links TRBV7-8 to TRBJ2-6; no reliable D call. CDR1 and CDR2 (germline): SGHVS, FQNEAQ. CDR3 size: 14 residues. With 1 base removed from V and 4 bases from J, the gap between germline ends came to 5 bases.